The 13 T cell receptor beta chains presented below share a single source sample, sequenced in a study of liver allograft versus peripheral blood T cells. The overall study: Hepatic allograft T cell receptor repertoires were evaluated relative to those present in recipients' peripheral blood.

TCRdb analysed the reads with MiXCR anew, one entry per CDR3 protein. The sample contains 8,500 to 14,000 distinct CDR3 sequences, about 23% of which appear only once. All receptors derive from a human patient who had a liver transplant. Among the T cells, some may be from the graft donor.

With respect to this clonotype: Given a much more abundant clone one base away, this may be a read error. The V gene is TRBV18, the J gene TRBJ2-2, with D uncertain. The length of the CDR3 is 13 residues. Germline V lookup: CDR1 KGHSH, CDR2 LQKENI. Trimming left V 8 bases short and J 1 base short, with 8 bases between. This CDR3 reads CASTLLNTGELFF. CDR3 sequence (DNA): TGTGCCAGCACACTCTTGAACACCGGGGAGCTGTTTTTT.

By proportion, this clonotype is medium-sized. The chain is built from TRBV6-1 and TRBJ2-7; D ambiguous. V lost 4 bases and J lost 7, with 14 bases in between. Germline CDR1 and CDR2: MNHNS and SASEGT. The CDR3 covers 13 residues. CDR3 residues: CASSGRTLREQYF. CDR3 in DNA: TGTGCCAGCAGTGGACGGACCCTTCGGGAGCAGTACTTC.

This chain joins TRBV14 and TRBJ1-1; D is unresolved. CDR3 length: 16 amino acids. Per the germline V gene, CDR1 is SGHDN and CDR2 is FVKESK. V was cut by 1 base and J by 0 bases, with 12 bases left in between. This CDR3 reads CASSQGGAAMNTEAFF. Here the CDR3 DNA reads TGTGCCAGCAGCCAAGGTGGAGCCGCTATGAACACTGAAGCTTTCTTT.

In its sample, this clonotype ranks as medium-sized (0.01 to 0.1%). V and J are TRBV6-5 and TRBJ1-4; 9 positions agree with TRBD1. Germline assignment: CDR1 MNHEY and CDR2 SVGAGI. V dropped 2 bases and J dropped 8; count of bases not matched to a gene: 9. This CDR3 comprises 16 residues. CDR3 amino acids: CASSYGRQGVGEKLFF. Here the CDR3 DNA reads TGTGCCAGCAGTTACGGGCGACAGGGGGTGGGGGAAAAACTGTTTTTT.

Points on this clonotype: This clone may be a read error of a much larger clone one base away. CDR3 sequence reads: CASSHQTVNTEAFF. In DNA, the CDR3 is TGTGCCAGCAGTCATCAGACAGTGAACACTGAAGCTTTCTTT. V usage is TRBV6-5 and J usage is TRBJ1-1, with D tentatively TRBD1 (5 bases). The CDR3 covers 14 residues. V was pared by 5 bases and J by 0 bases, with 10 bases between. The V gene's germline CDR1 is MNHEY and CDR2 SVGAGI.

This clonotype was picked up many times. The chain joins TRBV27 to TRBJ1-1; 7 bases align to TRBD1. The J segment lost 10 bases and the V segment lost 3 bases, leaving 14 bases of the junction unmatched. This CDR3 is built from 15 residues. Germline V CDR1 and CDR2: MNHEY, SMNVEV (reference sequence). CDR3 DNA sequence: TGTGCCAGCAGTTTGTATTTTGCAGGGGGGTTAGGAGCTTTCTTT. Residues: CASSLYFAGGLGAFF.

This sequence joins TRBV20-1 and TRBJ1-2, with D possibly TRBD1 on 6 matching bases. Trimming shortened V by 6 bases and J by 4 bases, and 15 bases separated the two germline ends. The CDR3 contains 13 residues. CDR1 and CDR2 from the germline V gene are DFQATT and SNEGSKA (reference sequence). CDR3 protein: CSARGGQGYGYTF. The CDR3 bases are TGCAGTGCCCGGGGGGGCCAGGGCTATGGCTACACCTTC.

The V gene is TRBV12-3 or TRBV12-4, the J gene TRBJ1-4, with TRBD1 as a possible D gene (5 bases). This CDR3 spans 14 amino acids. V lost 2 bases and J lost 8, with 12 bases in between. The CDR3 nucleotides read TGTGCCAGCAGTTTAAGAGGGACTGGAGAAAAACTGTTTTTT. Protein product: CASSLRGTGEKLFF.

This clonotype was observed a few times. The chain has TRBV19 and TRBJ2-2; TRBD2 aligns across 12 bases. Germline V gene lookup returns CDR1 LNHDA and CDR2 SQIVND (reference sequence). The V and J ends lost 7 bases and 3 bases, in that order; junction bases with no gene match: 9. The CDR3 consists of 17 residues. The CDR3 DNA reads TGTGCCAGTACGAGGCTAGCGGGAGGGCCGTACACCGGGGAGCTGTTTTTT. Translating it yields CASTRLAGGPYTGELFF. Full variable domain (rest looked up from reference TRBV19 and TRBJ2-2): DGGITQSPKYLFRKEGQNVTLSCEQNLNHDAMYWYRQDPGQGLRLIYYSQIVNDFQKGDIAEGYSVSREKKESFPLTVTSAQKNPTAFYLCASTRLAGGPYTGELFFGEGSRLTVL.

This clonotype was recorded many times. The genes are TRBV5-6 and TRBJ1-6, with TRBD1 as a possible D gene (6 bases). CDR1 SGHDT and CDR2 YYEEEE come from the germline V gene. This CDR3 is built from 16 residues. The ends were cut back, 0 bases at V and 11 bases at J, with 18 bases in the middle. The CDR3: CASSLAQGHLGAPLHF. CDR3 coding DNA: TGTGCCAGCAGCTTGGCTCAGGGGCACCTGGGTGCACCCCTCCACTTT. Drawing the rest from reference TRBV5-6 and TRBJ1-6, the complete variable domain is DAGVTQSPTHLIKTRGQQVTLRCSPKSGHDTVSWYQQALGQGPQFIFQYYEEEERQRGNFPDRFSGHQFPNYSSELNVNALLLGDSALYLCASSLAQGHLGAPLHFGNGTRLTVT.

CDR3 coding DNA: TGTGCCAGCAAAAGGGACAGGGGTCCACCCCTCCACTTT. This sequence encodes CASKRDRGPPLHF. V usage is TRBV27 and J usage is TRBJ1-6; 10 bases agree with TRBD1. This CDR3 is 13 amino acids long. The germline CDR1 and CDR2 sequences are MNHEY and SMNVEV (reference sequence). Trimming at V came to 7 bases and at J to 11 bases, leaving 5 bases not matched to a gene.

CDR3: CASTEGDRNTEAFF. The CDR3 DNA follows: TGTGCCAGCACCGAGGGGGATAGAAACACTGAAGCTTTCTTT. The rearrangement links TRBV28 to TRBJ1-1; a possible D gene is TRBD1 (6 bases). From germline, CDR1 is MDHEN and CDR2 SYDVKM. V was pared by 7 bases and J by 2 bases, with 14 bases between. The CDR3 loop spans 14 amino acids.

The V gene is TRBV7-9, the J gene TRBJ2-1; a possible D gene is TRBD2 (5 bases). CDR1 and CDR2 (germline): SEHNR, FQNEAQ (reference sequence). The V and J ends lost 0 bases and 2 bases respectively, with 11 bases between them. This CDR3 contains 16 residues. The CDR3 region is CASSLALSGTYNEQFF. In DNA form, the CDR3 reads TGTGCCAGCAGCTTAGCGTTGTCGGGGACCTACAATGAGCAGTTCTTC.